What follows describes a single T cell receptor (beta chain). This clonotype was detected a few times. The clone's antigen remains unknown. The record has no base qualities; no much larger clone is one base away. The data derive from a study of T cell repertoires in cytomegalovirus infection (dated by TCRdb to about 2019). Context from the whole study: Peptide stimulations targeted recently identified HLA-C-restricted CMV epitopes, whose presentation resists viral immunomodulation, together with well-studied HLA-B-restricted epitopes. The HLA type of each donor mattered for the analysis, because public TCR beta signatures pointed to carriage of CMV infection along with the matching HLA type.

The CDR3 numbers 18 residues from cysteine through phenylalanine. CDR3 DNA is the only sequence kept; it has 54 bases, read in frame from the first base. Trimming removed 5 bases from V and 2 bases from J, leaving 21 bases between the germline ends. CDR1 and CDR2 are read off the germline V gene as MNHEY and SVGEGT. The sample's treatment or condition, from its label and the paper: in vitro stimulation with specific CMV peptide epitopes to enrich CMV-specific T cells. Here is what the overall study found, with its caveats: In the ex vivo response, HLA-C-restricted CMV-specific TCR beta clonotypes were dominant, and in two of eight donors the single most frequent clonotype came from this HLA-C-restricted group. In both this cohort and an independent roughly 350-donor cohort, the cumulative frequency of public TCR beta family members distinguished carriers of CMV infection plus the relevant HLA type.

For sequencing, an Illumina HiSeq 1500 was employed. TCRdb reprocessing: public reads trimmed at Q25 with fastp, clones called with MiXCR, in-frame beta chains kept. Rows matching on CDR3 protein sequence are summarized as one entry with the most common DNA and genes. The sample profile shows some 800,000 distinct CDR3 sequences; 32% of them were found once. The ten top clones hold roughly an eighth of the sample. The sample in question was cultured CD8+ T cells from PBMCs, obtained from culture after CMV antigen stimulation. Recombination connected TRBV6-2 or TRBV6-3 to TRBJ2-2, with the D gene call left open. The TCR was taken from a human donor in good health (CMV status not recorded). Some clones in this sample may be carry-over from other donors' samples. The CDR3 is CASSRTTRAITNTGELFF. The DNA is as follows: TGTGCCAGCAGTCGAACGACCCGGGCCATAACTAACACCGGGGAGCTGTTTTTT.